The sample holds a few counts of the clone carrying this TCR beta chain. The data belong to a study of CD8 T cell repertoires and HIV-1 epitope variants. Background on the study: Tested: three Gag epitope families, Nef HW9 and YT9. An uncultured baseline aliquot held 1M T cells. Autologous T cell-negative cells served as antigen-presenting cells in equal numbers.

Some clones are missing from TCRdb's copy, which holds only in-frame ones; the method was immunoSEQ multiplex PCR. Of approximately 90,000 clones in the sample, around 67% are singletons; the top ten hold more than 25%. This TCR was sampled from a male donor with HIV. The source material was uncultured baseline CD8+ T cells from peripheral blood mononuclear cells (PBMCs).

The CDR3 sequence is CASSLSQPQHF. DNA of the CDR3: TGTGCCAGCAGTTTGAGTCAGCCCCAGCATTTT. The rearrangement uses TRBV28 and TRBJ1-5; no firm D call. CDR1 MDHEN and CDR2 SYDVKM come from the germline V gene. Trimming removed 3 bases from V and 6 bases from J, with 3 bases in between. The CDR3 has 11 residues.